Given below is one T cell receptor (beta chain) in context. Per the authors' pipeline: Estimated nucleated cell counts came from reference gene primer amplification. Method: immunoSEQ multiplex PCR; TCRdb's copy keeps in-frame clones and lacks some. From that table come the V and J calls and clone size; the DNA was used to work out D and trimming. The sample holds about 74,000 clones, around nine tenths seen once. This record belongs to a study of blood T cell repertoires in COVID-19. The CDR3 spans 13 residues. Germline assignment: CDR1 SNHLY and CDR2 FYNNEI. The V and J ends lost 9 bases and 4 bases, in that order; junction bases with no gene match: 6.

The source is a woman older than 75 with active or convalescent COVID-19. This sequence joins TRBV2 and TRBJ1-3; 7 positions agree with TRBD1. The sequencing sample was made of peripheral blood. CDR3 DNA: TGTGCCAGGGGACAGACCCTCGGAAACACCATATATTTT. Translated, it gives CARGQTLGNTIYF.